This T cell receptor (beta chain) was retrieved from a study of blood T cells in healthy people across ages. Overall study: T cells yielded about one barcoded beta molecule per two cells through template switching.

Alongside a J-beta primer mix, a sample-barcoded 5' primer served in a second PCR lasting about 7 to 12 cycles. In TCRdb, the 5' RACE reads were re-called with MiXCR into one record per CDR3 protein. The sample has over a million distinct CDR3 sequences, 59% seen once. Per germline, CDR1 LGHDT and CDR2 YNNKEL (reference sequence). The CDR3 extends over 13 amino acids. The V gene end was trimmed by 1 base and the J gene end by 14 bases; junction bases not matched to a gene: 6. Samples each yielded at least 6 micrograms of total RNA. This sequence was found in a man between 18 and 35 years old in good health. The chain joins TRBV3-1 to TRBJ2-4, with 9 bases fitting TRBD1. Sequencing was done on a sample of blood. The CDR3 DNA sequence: TGTGCCAGCAGCCAAGGGGACAGGGTGAACAAGTACTTC. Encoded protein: CASSQGDRVNKYF.